The present entry profiles one T cell receptor beta chain with its context. The CDR3 extends over 14 amino acids. V was shortened by 5 bases and J by 4 bases, with 14 bases between the two germline ends. CDR1 and CDR2 (germline): SGDLS, YYNGEE. PCR used 60 Vbeta primers and 13 Jbeta primers. The data were produced by immunoSEQ multiplex PCR, yet TCRdb's version contains in-frame clones alone and is incomplete. The sample includes around 200,000 clones, 75% to 90% seen only once; the top ten take roughly 0.32%. The sample belongs to a study of cytomegalovirus exposure and HLA in healthy donors. The TCR sequence derives from a woman in her thirties in good health and CMV-seronegative. The chain links TRBV9 to TRBJ2-3; TRBD2 might be the D (6 bases). Sequences were obtained from PBMCs. Here the CDR3 DNA reads TGTGCCAGCAGTGACGGGAGCATTTCAGATACGCAGTATTTT. Encoded protein: CASSDGSISDTQYF.